The 3 T cell receptor beta chains listed next were all sequenced from one sample in a study of T cell repertoires in cytomegalovirus infection. The antigens these receptors bind are not known. One entry per CDR3 protein, called by TCRdb with MiXCR from the reads. The table includes about 890,000 distinct CDR3 sequences, less than 40% detected once. The starting material was cultured CD8+ T cells from PBMCs, obtained from culture after CMV antigen stimulation. Receptors originate from a human donor in good health (CMV status not recorded). Some clones in this sample may be carry-over from other donors' samples.

This clonotype has just a few counts. CDR3 protein: CASSLTGRIEAFF. The CDR3 nucleotides are TGTGCCAGCAGTTTGACAGGGAGGATTGAAGCTTTCTTT. The chain uses TRBV27 and TRBJ1-1; 7 nucleotides line up with TRBD1. The germline gives CDR1 MNHEY, CDR2 SMNVEV (reference sequence). After removal of 3 bases from V and 7 bases from J, the junction contained 5 bases not matched to a gene. The CDR3 is made up of 13 amino acids.

This clonotype showed up just a few times. V gene TRBV15 combines with J gene TRBJ1-2; TRBD1 might be the D (5 bases). Looked up from germline, CDR1 is LNHNV and CDR2 is YYDKDF (reference sequence). V was cut by 0 bases and J by 8 bases, with 16 bases left in between. The CDR3 loop spans 15 amino acids. This CDR3 is CATSREGSGRGGYTF. CDR3 bases: TGTGCCACCAGCAGAGAGGGTTCAGGTCGGGGCGGCTACACCTTC.

This chain links TRBV7-9 with TRBJ2-3, with a possible D match to TRBD2 (5 bases). This CDR3 comprises 15 residues. Germline V gives CDR1 SEHNR, CDR2 FQNEAQ (reference sequence). The V end was cut by 4 bases, the J end by 2 bases, with 13 bases between. The CDR3 coding sequence is TGTGCCAGCAGCTCTCAGAGGGCCTACACAGATACGCAGTATTTT. It is translated as CASSSQRAYTDTQYF.